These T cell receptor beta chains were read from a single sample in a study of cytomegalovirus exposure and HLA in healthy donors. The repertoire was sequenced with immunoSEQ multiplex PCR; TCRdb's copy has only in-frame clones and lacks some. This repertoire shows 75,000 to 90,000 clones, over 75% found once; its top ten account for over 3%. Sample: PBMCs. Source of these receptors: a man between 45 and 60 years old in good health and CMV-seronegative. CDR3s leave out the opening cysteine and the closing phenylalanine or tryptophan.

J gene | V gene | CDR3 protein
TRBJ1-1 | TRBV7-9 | STSSTRGPLSRKAF
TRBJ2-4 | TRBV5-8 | ASSLVPGGNIQY
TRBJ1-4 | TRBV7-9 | ASSLRDWNEKLF
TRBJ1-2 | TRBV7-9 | SSSSAIGTVNGYT
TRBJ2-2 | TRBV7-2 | ASSLVQTNTGELF
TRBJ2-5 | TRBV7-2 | ASSLVRGGAGETQY
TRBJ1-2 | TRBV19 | ASSIGDYGYT
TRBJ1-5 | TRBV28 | ASSYDINNQPQH
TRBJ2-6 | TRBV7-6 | ASSLEGSGANVLT
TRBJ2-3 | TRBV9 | ASSVAGRLAGAGTQY
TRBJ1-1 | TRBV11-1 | ASSDRRGPNTEAF
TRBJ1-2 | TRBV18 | ASSPTPRGNYGYT
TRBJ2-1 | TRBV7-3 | ASSPSTDNEQF
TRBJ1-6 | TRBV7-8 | ASSSLHGTAGNNSPLH
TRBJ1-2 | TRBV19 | ASGQKYGYT
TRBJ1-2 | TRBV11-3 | ASSLSPGGYGYT
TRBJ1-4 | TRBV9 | ASNPGQGREKLF
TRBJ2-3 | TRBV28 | ASSLGGQRADTQY
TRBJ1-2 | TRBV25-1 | ASSEWPWETGSDGYT
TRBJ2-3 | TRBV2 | ASGTSGGITDTQY
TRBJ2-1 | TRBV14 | ASSQDRYYNEQF
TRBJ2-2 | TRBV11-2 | ASSSGTSGAYTGELF
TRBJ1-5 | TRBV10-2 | ASSRQGNQPQH
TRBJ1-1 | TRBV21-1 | ASRNRGSNTEAF
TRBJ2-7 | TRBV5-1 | ASSIRGADSYEQY
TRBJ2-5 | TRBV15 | ASSRGQKETQY
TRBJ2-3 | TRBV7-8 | ASSQSTHRTDTQY
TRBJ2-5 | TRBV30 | AWRGGETQY
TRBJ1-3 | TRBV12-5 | ASGLVLGQSHPGGNTIY
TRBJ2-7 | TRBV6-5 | ASSSNNGLGYEQY
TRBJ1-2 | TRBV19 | ASSRQGDGYT
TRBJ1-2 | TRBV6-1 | ASSEDGTGDGYT
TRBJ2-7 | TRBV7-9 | SSSPGTGVGNYEQY
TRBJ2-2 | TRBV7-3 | ASSKGAAYTGELF
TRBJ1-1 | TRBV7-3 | ASSLEGRVTEAF
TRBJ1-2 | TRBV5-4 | ASSPGQGRDYGYT
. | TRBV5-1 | ASSKTGTVNEQY
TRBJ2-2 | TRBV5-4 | ASSLGSGGFRTGELF
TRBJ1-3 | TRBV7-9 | ASSPVQGVTGNTIY
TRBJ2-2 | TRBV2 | ASSYTEAGELF
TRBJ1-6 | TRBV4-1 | ASSQYPSYNSPLH